This TCR beta chain is drawn from a study of CD8+CD57+ T cells in acquired aplastic anemia. In germline, CDR1 is SQVTM, CDR2 ANQGSEA. The CDR3 spans 15 residues. V shed 6 bases and J 2 bases; nucleotides not matched to a gene: 11. This clonotype showed up many times. Genomic DNA, serving as template, underwent TCR beta VDJ and CDR3 profiling. TCRdb processed the reads anew with MiXCR; each CDR3 protein has one entry. This sample has about 130,000 distinct CDR3 sequences, with around 48% found just once. The chain links TRBV29-1 to TRBJ2-7; 9 bases are a match to TRBD1. The sequence derives from a human donor in good health, serving as a control. Input material: sorted CD4+, CD8+, or CD8+CD57+ T cells (not recorded which) from PBMCs. In DNA form, the CDR3 reads TGCAGCGTGACTGTCGGTGGACAGGGGACCTACGAGCAGTACTTC. This sequence encodes CSVTVGGQGTYEQYF.